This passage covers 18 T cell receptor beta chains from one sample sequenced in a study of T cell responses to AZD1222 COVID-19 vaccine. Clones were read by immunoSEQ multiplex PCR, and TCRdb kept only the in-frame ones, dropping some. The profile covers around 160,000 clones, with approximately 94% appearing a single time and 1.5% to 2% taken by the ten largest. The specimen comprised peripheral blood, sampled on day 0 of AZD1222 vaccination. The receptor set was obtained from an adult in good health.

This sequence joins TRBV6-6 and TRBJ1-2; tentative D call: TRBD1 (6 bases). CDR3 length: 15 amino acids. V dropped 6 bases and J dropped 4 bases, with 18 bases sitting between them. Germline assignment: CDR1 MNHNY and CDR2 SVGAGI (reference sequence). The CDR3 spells CASRHPTDRFYGYTF. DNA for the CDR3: TGTGCCAGCAGACACCCCACCGACAGGTTCTATGGCTACACCTTC.

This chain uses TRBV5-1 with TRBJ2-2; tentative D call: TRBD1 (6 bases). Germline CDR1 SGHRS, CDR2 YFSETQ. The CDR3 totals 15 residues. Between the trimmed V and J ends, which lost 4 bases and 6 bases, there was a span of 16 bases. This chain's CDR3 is CASSVGTLPAGELFF. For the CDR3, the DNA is TGCGCCAGCAGCGTAGGGACACTACCCGCCGGGGAGCTGTTTTTT.

CDR3 residues: CASSLAATSGGEDTQYF. CDR3 DNA sequence: TGCGCCAGCAGCTTGGCCGCGACTAGCGGGGGCGAAGATACGCAGTATTTT. The gene calls are TRBV5-1 and TRBJ2-3; the match to TRBD2 covers 12 bases. The CDR3 is made up of 17 amino acids. V shed 0 bases and J 5 bases; nucleotides not matched to a gene: 7. The germline CDR1 and CDR2 sequences are SGHRS and YFSETQ.

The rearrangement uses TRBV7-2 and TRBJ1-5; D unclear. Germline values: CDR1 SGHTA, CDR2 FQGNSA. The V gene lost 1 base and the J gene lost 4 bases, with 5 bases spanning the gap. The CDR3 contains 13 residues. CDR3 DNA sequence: TGTGCCAGCAGCTTAGAACGGAATCAGCCCCAGCATTTT. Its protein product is CASSLERNQPQHF.

The CDR3 reads CASSLNYNEQFF. In nucleotides, the CDR3 is TGCGCCAGCAGCCTCAACTACAATGAGCAGTTCTTC. This chain uses TRBV5-1 with TRBJ2-1; unclear D gene. V was trimmed by 4 bases and J by 3 bases, leaving 5 bases between them. The CDR3 is 12 amino acids. Germline V gene lookup returns CDR1 SGHRS and CDR2 YFSETQ.

CDR3 sequence reads: CASSPETSGRVNTGELFF. As DNA, the CDR3 is TGTGCCAGCTCACCAGAGACTAGCGGGAGGGTGAACACCGGGGAGCTGTTTTTT. The V and J genes are TRBV18 and TRBJ2-2; 14 bases match TRBD2. Per germline, CDR1 KGHSH and CDR2 LQKENI. The V gene end was trimmed by 2 bases and the J gene end by 1 base; junction bases not matched to a gene: 3. The CDR3 extends over 18 amino acids.

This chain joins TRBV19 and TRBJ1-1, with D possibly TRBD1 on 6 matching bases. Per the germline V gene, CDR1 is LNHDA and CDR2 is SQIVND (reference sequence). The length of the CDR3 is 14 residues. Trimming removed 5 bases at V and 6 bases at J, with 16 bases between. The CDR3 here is CASSYRTTGPEAFF. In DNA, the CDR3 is TGTGCCAGTAGTTATAGGACGACAGGCCCTGAAGCTTTCTTT.

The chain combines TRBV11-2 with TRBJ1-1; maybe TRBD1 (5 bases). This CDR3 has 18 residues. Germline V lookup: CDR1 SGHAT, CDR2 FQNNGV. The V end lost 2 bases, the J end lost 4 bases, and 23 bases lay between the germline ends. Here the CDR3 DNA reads TGTGCCAGCAGCTTAAAGGGGTCGGGGATCACCGCTGGCACTGAAGCTTTCTTT. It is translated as CASSLKGSGITAGTEAFF.

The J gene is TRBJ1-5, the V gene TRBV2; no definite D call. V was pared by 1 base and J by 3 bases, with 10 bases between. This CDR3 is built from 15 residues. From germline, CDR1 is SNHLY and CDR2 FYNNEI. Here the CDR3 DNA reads TGTGCCAGCAGTGAAGATAGAGGATCCAATCAGCCCCAGCATTTT. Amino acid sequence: CASSEDRGSNQPQHF.

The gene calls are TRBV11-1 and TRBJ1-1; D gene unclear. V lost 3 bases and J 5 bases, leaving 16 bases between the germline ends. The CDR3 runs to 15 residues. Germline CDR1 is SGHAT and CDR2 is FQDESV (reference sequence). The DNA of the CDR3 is TGTGCCAGCAGCTTGGTTGTGGGTTTTGGGACTGAAGCTTTCTTT. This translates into CASSLVVGFGTEAFF.

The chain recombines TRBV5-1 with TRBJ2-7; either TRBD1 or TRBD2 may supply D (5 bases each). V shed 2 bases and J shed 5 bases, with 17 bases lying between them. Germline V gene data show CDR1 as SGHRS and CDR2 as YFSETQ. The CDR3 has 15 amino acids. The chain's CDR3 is CASSFDKGSVDEQYF. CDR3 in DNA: TGCGCCAGCAGCTTTGACAAGGGGAGCGTCGACGAGCAGTACTTC.

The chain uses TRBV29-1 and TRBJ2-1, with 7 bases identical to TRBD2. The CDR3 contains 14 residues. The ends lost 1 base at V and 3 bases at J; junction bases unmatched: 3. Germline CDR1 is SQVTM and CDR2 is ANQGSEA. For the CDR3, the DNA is TGCAGCGTTGAAGCGGGAGGAGACTACAATGAGCAGTTCTTC. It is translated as CSVEAGGDYNEQFF.

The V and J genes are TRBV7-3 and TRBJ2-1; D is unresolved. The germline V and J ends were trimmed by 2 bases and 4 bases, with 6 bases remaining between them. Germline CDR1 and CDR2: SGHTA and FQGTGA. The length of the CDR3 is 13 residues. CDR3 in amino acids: CASSLELYNEQFF. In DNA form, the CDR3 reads TGTGCCAGCAGCTTAGAACTATACAATGAGCAGTTCTTC. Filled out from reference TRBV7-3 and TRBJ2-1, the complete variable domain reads GAGVSQTPSNKVTEKGKYVELRCDPISGHTALYWYRQSLGQGPEFLIYFQGTGAADDSGLPNDRFFAVRPEGSVSTLKIQRTERGDSAVYLCASSLELYNEQFFGPGTRLTVL.

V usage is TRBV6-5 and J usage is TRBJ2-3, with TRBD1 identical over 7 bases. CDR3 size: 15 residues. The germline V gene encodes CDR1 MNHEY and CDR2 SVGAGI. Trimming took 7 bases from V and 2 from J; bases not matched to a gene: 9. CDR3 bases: TGTGCCAGCACCCTGACAGGGCCATCCACAGATACGCAGTATTTT. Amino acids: CASTLTGPSTDTQYF.

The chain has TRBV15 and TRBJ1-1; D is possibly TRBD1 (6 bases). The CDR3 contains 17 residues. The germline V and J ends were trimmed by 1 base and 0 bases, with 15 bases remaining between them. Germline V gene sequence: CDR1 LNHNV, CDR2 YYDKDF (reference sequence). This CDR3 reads CATSRGPFRGMNTEAFF. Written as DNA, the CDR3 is TGTGCCACCAGCAGAGGCCCTTTCAGGGGCATGAACACTGAAGCTTTCTTT. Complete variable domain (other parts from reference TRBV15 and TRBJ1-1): DAMVIQNPRYQVTQFGKPVTLSCSQTLNHNVMYWYQQKSSQAPKLLFHYYDKDFNNEADTPDNFQSRRPNTSFCFLDIRSPGLGDTAMYLCATSRGPFRGMNTEAFFGQGTRLTVV.

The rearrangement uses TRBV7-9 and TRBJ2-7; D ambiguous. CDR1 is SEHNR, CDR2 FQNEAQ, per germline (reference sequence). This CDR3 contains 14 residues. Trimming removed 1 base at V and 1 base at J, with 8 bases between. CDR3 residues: CASSLGASSYEQYF. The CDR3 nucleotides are TGTGCCAGCAGCTTAGGAGCAAGTTCCTACGAGCAGTACTTC.

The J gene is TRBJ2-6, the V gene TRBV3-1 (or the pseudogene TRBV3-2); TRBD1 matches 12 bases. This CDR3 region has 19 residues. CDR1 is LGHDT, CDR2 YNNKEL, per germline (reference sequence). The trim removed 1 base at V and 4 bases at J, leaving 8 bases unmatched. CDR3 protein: CASSQGPGQGASGANVLTF. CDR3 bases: TGTGCCAGCAGCCAAGGTCCGGGACAGGGGGCGTCCGGGGCCAACGTCCTGACTTTC.

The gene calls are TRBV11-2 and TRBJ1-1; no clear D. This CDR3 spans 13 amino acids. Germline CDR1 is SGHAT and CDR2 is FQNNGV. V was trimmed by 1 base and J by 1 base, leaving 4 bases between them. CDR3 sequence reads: CASSLVKNTEAFF. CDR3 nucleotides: TGTGCCAGCAGCTTAGTAAAGAACACTGAAGCTTTCTTT.